The present entry profiles one TCR beta chain with its context. Its target is not known. Listed TCR primers and previously described methods were used for bulk TCR libraries. TCRdb used MiXCR to reprocess the PCR reads, holding one entry per CDR3 protein. Of more than 450,000 distinct CDR3 sequences in the sample, about a fifth were seen once. Libraries for naive CD8 T cells, which were made from around 18,000 to 910,000 sorted cells, drew on 10%, 30% or 50% of the RNA. This entry belongs to a study of molecular identifiers for immune sequencing clone quantification. CDR3 length: 16 residues. Overall study findings and caveats: Highly expanded clone sizes could be underestimated through barcode sharing by identical TCR molecules.

This clonotype originated in a human donor in good health. Some libraries in this study had Jurkat cell RNA spiked in. This chain joins TRBV12-2 and TRBJ2-2. TRBV12-2 is noted as a pseudogene. Sequencing input: naive CD8+ T cells from blood, with Jurkat cell RNA spiked in. Subset reported: FACS-sorted CD8+CD4-CCR7+CD45RA+ naive T cells. This chain's CDR3 is CASRFGISGNTGELFF. The CDR3 DNA is TGTGCAAGTCGCTTCGGAATTAGCGGGAACACCGGGGAGCTGTTTTTT.